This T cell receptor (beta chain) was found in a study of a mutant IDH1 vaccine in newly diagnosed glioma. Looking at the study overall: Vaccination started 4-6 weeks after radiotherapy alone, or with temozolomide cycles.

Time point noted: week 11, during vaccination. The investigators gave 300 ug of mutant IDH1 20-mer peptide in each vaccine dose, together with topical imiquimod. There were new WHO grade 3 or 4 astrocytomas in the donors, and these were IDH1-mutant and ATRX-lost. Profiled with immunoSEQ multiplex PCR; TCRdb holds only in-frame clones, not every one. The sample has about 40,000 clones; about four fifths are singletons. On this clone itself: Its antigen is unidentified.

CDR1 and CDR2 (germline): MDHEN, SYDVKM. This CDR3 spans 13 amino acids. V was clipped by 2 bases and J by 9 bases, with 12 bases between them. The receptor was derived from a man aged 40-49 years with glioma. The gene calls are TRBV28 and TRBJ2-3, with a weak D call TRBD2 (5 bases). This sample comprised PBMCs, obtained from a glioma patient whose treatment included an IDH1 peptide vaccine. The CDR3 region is CASSLSWERTQYF. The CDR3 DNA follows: TGTGCCAGCAGTTTAAGTTGGGAGAGAACGCAGTATTTT.